Listed below are T cell receptor beta chains from one sample, sequenced in a study of shared clonotypes between healthy human individuals. Method: immunoSEQ multiplex PCR; TCRdb's copy keeps in-frame clones and lacks some. The sample has millions of clones, 90% to 95% seen once. Sequenced: naive CD4+ T cells sorted from blood. Receptors were obtained from a man aged 18 to 30 in good health. The CDR3 runs from the conserved cysteine through the conserved F or W. A D gene is named only where the DNA matches it firmly. Part of the rows lack a size; the others show once, few, many or a class for expanded clones.

>TRBV28|-|TRBJ1-4|TRBD1
TGTGCCAGCAGTCTACAGGGGGCCAGTGAAAAACTGTTTTTT
CASSLQGASEKLFF
>TRBV5-1|once|TRBJ1-2|TRBD1
TGCGCCAGCAGCAGGACAGGGGACTATGGCTACACCTTC
CASSRTGDYGYTF
>TRBV12-5|-|TRBJ2-7|TRBD1
TGTGCTAGTGGTTTGGTCGTGACAGGGACATTGAACGAGCAGTACTTC
CASGLVVTGTLNEQYF
>TRBV5-1|-|TRBJ2-7|-
TGCGCCAGCAGCTTGGACAGGGCCCGCGAGCAGTACTTC
CASSLDRAREQYF
>TRBV30|once|TRBJ1-2|-
TGTGCCTGGAGTGACGGGGGGTTAGGCTATGGCTACACCTTC
CAWSDGGLGYGYTF
>TRBV5-1|-|TRBJ2-7|-
TGCGCCAGCAGCCCCAGCGGCGGGACCGGAGAGCAGTACTTC
CASSPSGGTGEQYF
>TRBV6-5|-|TRBJ2-7|TRBD2
TGTGCCAGCAGTTGGGGACTAGCGGGAACCTACGAGCAGTACTTC
CASSWGLAGTYEQYF
>TRBV10-3|few|TRBJ2-7|TRBD1
TGTGCCATCAGTGAGGGCTCCAGACAGGGAAGGTACGAGCAGTACTTC
CAISEGSRQGRYEQYF
>TRBV11-2|-|TRBJ2-1|-
TGTGCCAGCAGCTTATCGGGGGCCGGGGTCAATGAGCAGTTCTTC
CASSLSGAGVNEQFF
>TRBV5-4|-|TRBJ2-7|-
TGTGCCAGCAGCTCAGACAGGTTCTCCTACGAGCAGTACTTC
CASSSDRFSYEQYF